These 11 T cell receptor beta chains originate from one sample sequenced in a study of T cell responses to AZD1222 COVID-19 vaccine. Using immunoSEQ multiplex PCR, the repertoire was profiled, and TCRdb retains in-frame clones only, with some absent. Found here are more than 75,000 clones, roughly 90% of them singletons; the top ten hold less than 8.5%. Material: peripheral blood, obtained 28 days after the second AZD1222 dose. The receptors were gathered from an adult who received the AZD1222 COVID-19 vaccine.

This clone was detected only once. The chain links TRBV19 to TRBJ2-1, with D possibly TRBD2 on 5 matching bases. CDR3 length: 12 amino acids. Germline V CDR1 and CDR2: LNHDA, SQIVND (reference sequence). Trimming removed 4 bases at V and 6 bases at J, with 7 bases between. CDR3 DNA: TGTGCCAGTAGTACCCTAGCCAATGAGCAGTTCTTC. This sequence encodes CASSTLANEQFF.

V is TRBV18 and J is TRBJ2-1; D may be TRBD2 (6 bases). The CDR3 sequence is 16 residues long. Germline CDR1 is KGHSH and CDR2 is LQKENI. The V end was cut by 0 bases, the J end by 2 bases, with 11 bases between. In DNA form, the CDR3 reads TGTGCCAGCTCACCACCGGGTTTAGCGGCCTACAATGAGCAGTTCTTC. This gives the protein CASSPPGLAAYNEQFF.

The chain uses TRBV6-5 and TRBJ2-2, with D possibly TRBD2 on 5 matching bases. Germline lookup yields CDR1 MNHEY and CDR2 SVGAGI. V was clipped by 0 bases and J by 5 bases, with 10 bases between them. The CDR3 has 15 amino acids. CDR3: CASSYSRGFTGELFF. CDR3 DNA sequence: TGTGCCAGCAGTTACTCTCGGGGTTTTACCGGGGAGCTGTTTTTT.

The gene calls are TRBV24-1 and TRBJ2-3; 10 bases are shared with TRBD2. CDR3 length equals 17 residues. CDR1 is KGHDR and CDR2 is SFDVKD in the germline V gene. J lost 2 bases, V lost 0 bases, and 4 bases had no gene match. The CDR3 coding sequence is TGTGCCACCAGTGATTTGCCTAGCGGGAGTCACACAGATACGCAGTATTTT. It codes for CATSDLPSGSHTDTQYF.

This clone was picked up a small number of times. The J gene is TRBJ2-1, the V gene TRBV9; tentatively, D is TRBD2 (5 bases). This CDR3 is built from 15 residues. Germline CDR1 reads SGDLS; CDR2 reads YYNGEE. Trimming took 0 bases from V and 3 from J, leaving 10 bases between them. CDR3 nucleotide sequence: TGTGCCAGCAGCGTAGTAGCGTATATCTACAATGAGCAGTTCTTC. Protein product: CASSVVAYIYNEQFF.

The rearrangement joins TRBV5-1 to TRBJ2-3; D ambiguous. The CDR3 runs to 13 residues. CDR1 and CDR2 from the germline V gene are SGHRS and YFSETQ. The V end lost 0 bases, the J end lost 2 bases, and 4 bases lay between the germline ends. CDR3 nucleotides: TGCGCCAGCAGCTTGGCCGCCACAGATACGCAGTATTTT. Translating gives CASSLAATDTQYF. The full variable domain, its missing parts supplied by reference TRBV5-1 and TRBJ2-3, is KAGVTQTPRYLIKTRGQQVTLSCSPISGHRSVSWYQQTPGQGLQFLFEYFSETQRNKGNFPGRFSGRQFSNSRSEMNVSTLELGDSALYLCASSLAATDTQYFGPGTRLTVL.

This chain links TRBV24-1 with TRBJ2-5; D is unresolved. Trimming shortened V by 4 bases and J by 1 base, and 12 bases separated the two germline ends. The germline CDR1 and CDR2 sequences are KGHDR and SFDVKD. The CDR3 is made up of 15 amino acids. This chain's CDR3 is CATSDPGRTQETQYF. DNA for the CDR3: TGTGCCACCAGTGACCCAGGACGGACCCAAGAGACCCAGTACTTC.

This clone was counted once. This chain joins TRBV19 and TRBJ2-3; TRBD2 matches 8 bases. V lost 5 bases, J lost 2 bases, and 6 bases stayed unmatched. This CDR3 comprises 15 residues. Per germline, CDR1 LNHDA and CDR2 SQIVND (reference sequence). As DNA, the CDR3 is TGTGCCAGTAGTGCCGTTAGCGGGGACACAGATACGCAGTATTTT. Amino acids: CASSAVSGDTDTQYF.

This CDR3 is CASSLWRDSYNEQFF. DNA of the CDR3: TGTGCCAGCAGTTTATGGCGGGACTCCTACAATGAGCAGTTCTTC. This chain joins TRBV28 and TRBJ2-1; D is possibly TRBD2 (6 bases). There are 15 residues in the CDR3. CDR1 is MDHEN and CDR2 is SYDVKM in the germline V gene. The V and J ends lost 0 bases and 0 bases respectively, with 6 bases between them.

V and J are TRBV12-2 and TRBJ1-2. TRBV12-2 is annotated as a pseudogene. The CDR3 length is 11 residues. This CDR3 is CASRLVNGYTF. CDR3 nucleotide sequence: TGTGCAAGTCGCTTAGTAAATGGCTACACCTTC.

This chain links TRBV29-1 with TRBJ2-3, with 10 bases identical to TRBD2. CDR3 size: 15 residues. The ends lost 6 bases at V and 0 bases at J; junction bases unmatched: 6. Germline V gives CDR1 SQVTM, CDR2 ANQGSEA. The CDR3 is CSVRRTSGSTDTQYF. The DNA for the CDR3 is TGCAGCGTCCGTCGGACTAGCGGTAGCACAGATACGCAGTATTTT.